These 20 T cell receptor beta chains came from one sample sequenced in a study of regulatory T cells in long-lasting Graves disease. Building of the TCR beta libraries involved iRepertoire HTBI primers and Arm-PCR of CDR3 regions. MiXCR, applied by TCRdb to the multiplex PCR reads, yields one record per CDR3 protein. The table includes about 300,000 distinct CDR3 sequences, under 25% detected once. The time point was: persistent/refractory GD, antithyroid drugs over 5 years with positive TRAb. The TCR library was prepared using RNA isolated from PBMCs. This specimen was peripheral blood mononuclear cells (PBMCs), taken when the disease was refractory, from a patient treated with antithyroid drugs. The receptors were sampled from a female donor with Graves disease.

This clonotype was seen many times. J is TRBJ1-5 and V is TRBV12-5, with D hard to call. Germline CDR1 LGHNT, CDR2 FRNRAP. V was cut by 4 bases and J by 1 base, with 2 bases left in between. This CDR3 has 12 amino acids. The DNA for the CDR3 is TGTGCTAGTGGTTACAGCAATCAGCCCCAGCATTTT. Translation: CASGYSNQPQHF.

This clonotype was picked up a small number of times. The chain has TRBV3-1 and TRBJ2-7, with 14 bases matching TRBD2. The germline gives CDR1 LGHDT, CDR2 YNNKEL (reference sequence). Trimming took 0 bases from V and 9 from J; bases not matched to a gene: 7. This CDR3 comprises 16 residues. This chain's CDR3 is CASSQDVGLAGVGQYF. The CDR3 DNA sequence: TGTGCCAGCAGCCAAGACGTGGGACTAGCGGGAGTGGGGCAGTACTTC.

Concerning this clonotype itself: This may be a read error, as it is one base from a much larger clone. The chain couples TRBV28 to TRBJ2-7; a possible D gene is TRBD1 (6 bases). This CDR3 contains 13 residues. CDR1 and CDR2 from the germline V gene are MDHEN and SYDVKM. In nucleotides, the CDR3 is TGTGCCAGCCGGAAGGGGGTCCCCTACGGGCAGTACTTC. Translating it yields CASRKGVPYGQYF.

As for this clonotype: This may be a read error: a much more frequent sequence differs by one nucleotide. The genes are TRBV18 and TRBJ1-1, with D perhaps TRBD1 (5 bases). CDR3 length: 13 amino acids. Germline assignment: CDR1 KGHSH and CDR2 LQKENI. CDR3 sequence (DNA): TGTGCCGGCTCACCAACCAGGGACGAAGTGGCTTTCTTT. Translation gives CAGSPTRDEVAFF. The full variable domain, in which reference TRBV18 and TRBJ1-1 provide the parts outside the CDR3, is NAGVMQNPRHLVRRRGQEARLRCSPMKGHSHVYWYRQLPEEGLKFMVYLQKENIIDESGMPKERFSAEFPKEGPSILRIQQVVRGDSAAYFCAGSPTRDEVAFFGQGTRLTVV.

This clonotype was seen a handful of times. The gene calls are TRBV29-1 and TRBJ1-2, with TRBD1 matching over 7 bases. The V gene end was trimmed by 6 bases and the J gene end by 0 bases; junction bases not matched to a gene: 4. CDR1 and CDR2 from the germline V gene are SQVTM and ANQGSEA. This CDR3 is 13 amino acids long. CDR3 amino acids: CSVSQGANYGYTF. The CDR3 DNA is TGCAGCGTGTCCCAGGGGGCTAACTATGGCTACACCTTC.

The gene calls are TRBV5-1 and TRBJ1-1; D is uncertain. The germline V gene has CDR1 SGHRS and CDR2 YFSETQ. V was shortened by 1 base and J by 1 base, with 5 bases between the two germline ends. CDR3 length equals 13 residues. The CDR3 sequence: CASSLHRNTEAFF. CDR3 DNA sequence: TGCGCCAGCAGCTTGCACAGGAACACTGAAGCTTTCTTT. The variable domain in full, completed from reference TRBV5-1 and TRBJ1-1, reads KAGVTQTPRYLIKTRGQQVTLSCSPISGHRSVSWYQQTPGQGLQFLFEYFSETQRNKGNFPGRFSGRQFSNSRSEMNVSTLELGDSALYLCASSLHRNTEAFFGQGTRLTVV.

This clonotype was detected a few times. This rearrangement joins TRBV5-1 to TRBJ2-5, with unresolved D. V was shortened by 0 bases and J by 2 bases, with 11 bases between the two germline ends. The CDR3 length is 15 residues. The germline V gene encodes CDR1 SGHRS and CDR2 YFSETQ. The CDR3 is CASSLVGPTQETQYF. The CDR3 DNA is TGCGCCAGCAGCTTGGTTGGACCAACACAAGAGACCCAGTACTTC. The variable domain in full, with the rest retrieved from reference TRBV5-1 and TRBJ2-5, is KAGVTQTPRYLIKTRGQQVTLSCSPISGHRSVSWYQQTPGQGLQFLFEYFSETQRNKGNFPGRFSGRQFSNSRSEMNVSTLELGDSALYLCASSLVGPTQETQYFGPGTRLLVL.

The V gene is TRBV7-9, the J gene TRBJ2-3, with 13 bases matching TRBD2. Trimming took 6 bases from V and 5 from J; bases not matched to a gene: 11. The length of the CDR3 is 17 residues. CDR1 and CDR2 (germline): SEHNR, FQNEAQ (reference sequence). The DNA of the CDR3 is TGTGCCAGCAGTTTTGGACTAGCGGGAGCCGCGGGAGATACGCAGTATTTT. Its protein product is CASSFGLAGAAGDTQYF.

In this sample, this clonotype turned up a few times. The V call is TRBV20-1, the J call TRBJ2-7, with TRBD2 identical over 11 bases. J gave up 0 bases and V 4 bases, and 8 bases lay outside the gene matches. CDR1 and CDR2 from the germline V gene are DFQATT and SNEGSKA (reference sequence). The CDR3 has 16 residues. The CDR3, as DNA: TGCAGTGCTATCGGACCTAGCGGGAGGCCCTCCTACGAGCAGTACTTC. Translated, it gives CSAIGPSGRPSYEQYF.

The chain combines TRBV15 with TRBJ2-7; 10 nucleotides agree with TRBD2. The V segment lost 6 bases and the J segment 3 bases; nucleotides outside the gene matches: 5. CDR3 length: 14 residues. Germline V gene sequence: CDR1 LNHNV, CDR2 YYDKDF (reference sequence). The CDR3 DNA is TGTGCCACCAGAGCGGGAGGGGGACACTACGAGCAGTACTTC. It specifies CATRAGGGHYEQYF.

This clonotype was detected many times. The chain couples TRBV27 to TRBJ1-1; D is undetermined. This CDR3 is built from 13 residues. Looked up from germline, CDR1 is MNHEY and CDR2 is SMNVEV (reference sequence). V shed 4 bases and J shed 0 bases, with 6 bases lying between them. The CDR3 region has the DNA TGTGCCAGCAGTTCACTAATGAACACTGAAGCTTTCTTT. It translates to CASSSLMNTEAFF.

The V call is TRBV6-2 or TRBV6-3, the J call TRBJ2-6; TRBD2 agrees at 8 bases. V shed 5 bases and J 4 bases; nucleotides not matched to a gene: 16. This CDR3 has 19 amino acids. Per the germline V gene, CDR1 is MNHEY and CDR2 is SVGEGT. The CDR3 DNA is TGTGCCAGCAGTCCGGGGACTAGTTATCTCTCCTCGGGGGCCAACGTCCTGACTTTC. Its translation is CASSPGTSYLSSGANVLTF.

V is TRBV28 and J is TRBJ2-7; no clear D gene. V dropped 5 bases and J dropped 2 bases, with 7 bases sitting between them. Germline values: CDR1 MDHEN, CDR2 SYDVKM. The CDR3 is 12 residues long. This chain's CDR3 is CASSEDTYEQYF. DNA for the CDR3: TGTGCCAGCAGTGAAGACACCTACGAGCAGTACTTC. Complete variable domain (other parts from reference TRBV28 and TRBJ2-7): DVKVTQSSRYLVKRTGEKVFLECVQDMDHENMFWYRQDPGLGLRLIYFSYDVKMKEKGDIPEGYSVSREKKERFSLILESASTNQTSMYLCASSEDTYEQYFGPGTRLTVT.

J is TRBJ2-1 and V is TRBV18; 7 bases align to TRBD2. Germline V gives CDR1 KGHSH, CDR2 LQKENI. The CDR3 spans 16 residues. V dropped 1 base and J dropped 6; count of bases not matched to a gene: 9. CDR3 protein: CASSPRRQGLFNEQFF. In nucleotides, the CDR3 is TGTGCCAGCTCACCACGGCGGCAGGGACTATTCAATGAGCAGTTCTTC.

This clonotype has only a few counts. The V and J genes are TRBV6-2 or TRBV6-3 and TRBJ2-5; TRBD1 matches 9 bases. Germline V CDR1 and CDR2: MNHEY, SVGEGT. V was pared by 5 bases and J by 5 bases, with 12 bases of the junction left unmatched. The CDR3 extends over 16 amino acids. Here the CDR3 reads CASSDARDRVSETQYF. Here the CDR3 DNA reads TGTGCCAGCAGTGATGCCAGGGACAGGGTTTCGGAGACCCAGTACTTC.

The J gene is TRBJ2-7, the V gene TRBV19; no firm D call. CDR3 length equals 15 residues. Germline V CDR1 and CDR2: LNHDA, SQIVND (reference sequence). The V end lost 6 bases, the J end lost 0 bases, and 15 bases lay between the germline ends. The CDR3 region has the DNA TGTGCCAGTAGCCAGGATCGCGAGAGCTCCTACGAGCAGTACTTC. This codes for CASSQDRESSYEQYF.

This clonotype was recorded many times. This chain uses TRBV28 with TRBJ1-5; 7 bases line up with TRBD1. This CDR3 contains 13 residues. V lost 10 bases and J lost 4; bases outside the gene matches: 7. The germline CDR1 and CDR2 sequences are MDHEN and SYDVKM. The CDR3, as DNA: TGTGCCACTACGACAGGGTGGAATCAGCCCCAGCATTTT. It translates to CATTTGWNQPQHF.

This clonotype was detected ten times or more. This chain uses TRBV20-1 with TRBJ2-7; D may correspond to TRBD1 or TRBD2 (5 bases each). Germline loops: CDR1 DFQATT, CDR2 SNEGSKA (reference sequence). The germline V and J ends were trimmed by 4 bases and 3 bases, with 13 bases remaining between them. The CDR3 sequence is 13 residues long. The CDR3: CSAIPGTSYEQYF. CDR3 DNA sequence: TGCAGTGCTATTCCGGGGACCAGCTACGAGCAGTACTTC.

This clonotype was seen ten or more times. The CDR3 spells CASTLTMGYGGYTF. The CDR3 nucleotides read TGTGCCAGCACCCTGACGATGGGGTACGGTGGCTACACCTTC. V is TRBV7-2 and J is TRBJ1-2; unclear D gene. The CDR3 contains 14 residues. Germline CDR1 is SGHTA and CDR2 is FQGNSA. Trimming stripped 7 bases from V and 7 bases from J, with 19 bases between. Full variable domain (remainder filled in from reference TRBV7-2 and TRBJ1-2): GAGVSQSPSNKVTEKGKDVELRCDPISGHTALYWYRQSLGQGLEFLIYFQGNSAPDKSGLPSDRFSAERTGGSVSTLTIQRTQQEDSAVYLCASTLTMGYGGYTFGSGTRLTVV.

The chain joins TRBV6-1 to TRBJ2-6; D perhaps matches TRBD1 (6 bases). Germline V lookup: CDR1 MNHNS, CDR2 SASEGT. V dropped 8 bases and J dropped 0 bases, with 8 bases sitting between them. The CDR3 runs 14 residues. The DNA for the CDR3 is TGTGCCAGCGAGACAGGCTCTGGGGCCAACGTCCTGACTTTC. It yields the protein CASETGSGANVLTF.